This passage covers 20 T cell receptor beta chains from one sample sequenced in a study of T cells in Graves' hyperthyroidism and ophthalmopathy. It was RNA transcripts that yielded the amplified TCR beta CDR3 regions. First-round RT-PCR targeting the TCR CDR3 was performed with the HTBI primer set. TCRdb re-called the multiplex PCR reads with MiXCR, one entry per CDR3 protein. Altogether 700,000 or so distinct CDR3 sequences are present, about 16% being singletons, with the ten largest covering approximately 8.4%. Sequenced sample: blood. The receptor source for this set is a man aged 18-30 years with Graves' hyperthyroidism.

In this sample, this clonotype turned up many times. The rearrangement links TRBV20-1 to TRBJ2-2; the match to TRBD1 covers 7 bases. CDR3 length: 15 residues. The V and J ends lost 0 bases and 6 bases, in that order; junction bases with no gene match: 7. Germline CDR1 and CDR2: DFQATT and SNEGSKA (reference sequence). This CDR3 reads CSARDLDTGAGELFF. The CDR3 nucleotides are TGCAGTGCTAGAGATTTGGATACAGGGGCCGGGGAGCTGTTTTTT.

This sequence joins TRBV2 and TRBJ2-4; D might be TRBD2 (6 bases). Germline CDR1 and CDR2: SNHLY and FYNNEI. Trimming removed 7 bases at V and 9 bases at J, with 7 bases between. The CDR3 sequence is 10 residues long. CDR3: CASTGSIQYF. In DNA form, the CDR3 reads TGTGCCAGCACCGGGAGCATTCAGTACTTC. Based on the CDR3 plus reference TRBV2 and TRBJ2-4, the full variable domain is EPEVTQTPSHQVTQMGQEVILRCVPISNHLYFYWYRQILGQKVEFLVSFYNNEISEKSEIFDDQFSVERPDGSNFTLKIRSTKLEDSAMYFCASTGSIQYFGAGTRLSVL.

This clonotype was seen repeatedly, ten times or more. The chain uses TRBV2 and TRBJ1-5, with 7 bases identical to TRBD1. Per germline, CDR1 SNHLY and CDR2 FYNNEI. The CDR3 sequence is 15 residues long. J lost 6 bases, V lost 3 bases, and 8 bases had no gene match. CDR3 region: CASSDLGQSSQPQHF. CDR3 nucleotide sequence: TGTGCCAGCAGTGATTTGGGACAGAGTAGTCAGCCCCAGCATTTT. Filled out from reference TRBV2 and TRBJ1-5, the complete variable domain reads EPEVTQTPSHQVTQMGQEVILRCVPISNHLYFYWYRQILGQKVEFLVSFYNNEISEKSEIFDDQFSVERPDGSNFTLKIRSTKLEDSAMYFCASSDLGQSSQPQHFGDGTRLSIL.

In this sample, this clonotype turned up many times. The rearrangement joins TRBV9 to TRBJ1-1; a weak D match, TRBD1 (5 bases). V dropped 5 bases and J dropped 1 base, with 18 bases sitting between them. The CDR3 is made up of 16 amino acids. Germline loops: CDR1 SGDLS, CDR2 YYNGEE. DNA of the CDR3: TGTGCCAGCAGTGCCTCTTACAGGAACGGGAACACTGAAGCTTTCTTT. Its protein is CASSASYRNGNTEAFF.

This clonotype was picked up many times. The CDR3 DNA is TGCAGCTTACGGGGCCTCGGGCCCCGAAATGAGCAGTTCTTC. It encodes CSLRGLGPRNEQFF. The chain employs TRBV29-1 and TRBJ2-1, with D perhaps TRBD1 or TRBD2 (5 bases each). Germline assignment: CDR1 SQVTM and CDR2 ANQGSEA. With 8 bases removed from V and 7 bases from J, the gap between germline ends came to 21 bases. The CDR3 has 14 amino acids.

The chain links TRBV5-6 to TRBJ1-2, with unresolved D. CDR1 and CDR2 from the germline V gene are SGHDT and YYEEEE. CDR3 size: 16 residues. With 3 bases removed from V and 4 bases from J, the gap between germline ends came to 19 bases. DNA of the CDR3: TGTGCCAGCAGCTCCCCTGGCCGGGATCGCAGCTATGGCTACACCTTC. Translating it yields CASSSPGRDRSYGYTF.

This clonotype was counted ten times or more. J is TRBJ2-2 and V is TRBV7-9; the D is unclear. V lost 5 bases, J lost 2 bases, and 6 bases lay in between. CDR1 and CDR2 from the germline V gene are SEHNR and FQNEAQ (reference sequence). This CDR3 is built from 13 residues. CDR3 sequence reads: CASSGVNTGELFF. The CDR3 DNA is TGTGCCAGCAGCGGGGTTAACACCGGGGAGCTGTTTTTT.

There are a few counts of this clonotype. CDR3 sequence: CASSESLAAIYEQYF. The CDR3 region has the DNA TGTGCCAGCAGTGAATCCCTAGCAGCAATATACGAGCAGTACTTC. The chain links TRBV2 to TRBJ2-7, with D maybe TRBD2 (5 bases). The CDR3 length is 15 residues. The germline V gene encodes CDR1 SNHLY and CDR2 FYNNEI. The ends were cut back, 2 bases at V and 4 bases at J, with 15 bases in the middle.

The sample holds a few counts of this clonotype. The chain carries TRBV10-3 and TRBJ2-1; possible D gene TRBD2, 6 bases. With 4 bases removed from V and 6 bases from J, the gap between germline ends came to 16 bases. CDR1 and CDR2 (germline): ENHRY, SYGVKD. There are 15 residues in the CDR3. CDR3: CAISGFGRAGNEQFF. The CDR3 bases are TGTGCCATCAGTGGGTTCGGGAGAGCGGGCAATGAGCAGTTCTTC.

A few counts support this clonotype. V usage is TRBV19 and J usage is TRBJ2-5; D perhaps matches TRBD1 (5 bases). Trimming shortened V by 5 bases and J by 2 bases, and 12 bases separated the two germline ends. The CDR3 sequence is 14 residues long. The germline V gene has CDR1 LNHDA and CDR2 SQIVND (reference sequence). In DNA form, the CDR3 reads TGTGCCAGTAGTCGACAGTCGCTTCAAGAGACCCAGTACTTC. Its protein is CASSRQSLQETQYF. Combining the CDR3 with reference TRBV19 and TRBJ2-5 gives the whole variable domain DGGITQSPKYLFRKEGQNVTLSCEQNLNHDAMYWYRQDPGQGLRLIYYSQIVNDFQKGDIAEGYSVSREKKESFPLTVTSAQKNPTAFYLCASSRQSLQETQYFGPGTRLLVL.

The chain uses TRBV7-6 and TRBJ1-5; D not resolved. The CDR3 loop spans 15 amino acids. V shed 2 bases and J shed 5 bases, with 13 bases lying between them. Germline V CDR1 and CDR2: SGHVS, FNYEAQ. The CDR3 is CASSLFSGEDQPQHF. The CDR3 nucleotides read TGTGCCAGCAGCTTATTTAGTGGAGAGGATCAGCCCCAGCATTTT.

This clonotype was recorded many times. The rearrangement uses TRBV2 and TRBJ1-2, with a tentative D call TRBD1 (5 bases). CDR3 size: 13 residues. Germline lookup yields CDR1 SNHLY and CDR2 FYNNEI. Trimming shortened V by 3 bases and J by 7 bases, and 12 bases separated the two germline ends. The CDR3 spells CASSDLGRVGYTF. Here the CDR3 DNA reads TGTGCCAGCAGTGATTTAGGCAGGGTTGGCTACACCTTC.

Worth noting for this clonotype: Just one base apart from a much larger clone, this may be a read error. The chain carries TRBV5-1 and TRBJ1-2; a possible D gene is TRBD1 (5 bases). Germline CDR1 reads SGHRS; CDR2 reads YFSETQ. This CDR3 region has 14 residues. In nucleotides, the CDR3 is TGCGTCAGCAGCTTGGGGGACGGTAACTATGGCTACACCTTC. This translates into CVSSLGDGNYGYTF.

This clonotype was counted ten times or more. The J gene is TRBJ2-7, the V gene TRBV6-5, with a possible D match to TRBD2 (6 bases). The CDR3 length is 14 residues. Germline loops: CDR1 MNHEY, CDR2 SVGAGI. Deletions cut 2 bases from V and 5 bases from J, with 13 bases between. CDR3 sequence reads: CASSYEGRSHEQYF. The CDR3 DNA reads as TGTGCCAGCAGTTACGAGGGGAGGTCCCACGAGCAGTACTTC.

Only one count was recorded for this clonotype. The rearrangement links TRBV29-1 to TRBJ1-1; no clear D gene. CDR1 SQVTM and CDR2 ANQGSEA come from the germline V gene. The ends were cut back, 7 bases at V and 2 bases at J, with 11 bases in the middle. The CDR3 is made up of 12 amino acids. The DNA of the CDR3 is TGCAGCGGCCTCCGGGGTAACACTGAAGCTTTCTTT. As protein: CSGLRGNTEAFF.

This clonotype was observed many times. The rearrangement uses TRBV6-2 or TRBV6-3 and TRBJ2-5, with 8 positions matching TRBD1. The CDR3 is 15 amino acids. The J segment lost 4 bases and the V segment lost 7 bases, leaving 11 bases of the junction unmatched. From germline, CDR1 is MNHEY and CDR2 SVGEGT. The CDR3 region is CASTLGGQASETQYF. DNA for the CDR3: TGTGCCAGCACCTTAGGGGGACAGGCGTCAGAGACCCAGTACTTC.

This clonotype was observed many times. The chain uses TRBV3-1 and TRBJ2-7; TRBD1 aligns across 9 bases. After removal of 0 bases from V and 5 bases from J, the junction contained 5 bases not matched to a gene. CDR1 and CDR2 from the germline V gene are LGHDT and YNNKEL (reference sequence). The CDR3 spans 15 residues. The CDR3 loop is CASSQEGGQGDEQYF. In DNA form, the CDR3 reads TGTGCCAGCAGCCAAGAAGGGGGACAGGGCGACGAGCAGTACTTC.

This clonotype was recorded at least ten times. This chain links TRBV5-8 with TRBJ2-7; 9 positions match TRBD1. The CDR3 totals 16 residues. Germline lookup yields CDR1 SGHTS and CDR2 YDEGEE. The junction had 9 bases not matched to a gene; V was cut back by 3 bases and J by 2 bases. This chain's CDR3 is CASSSESRDRAYEQYF. The CDR3 nucleotides read TGTGCCAGCAGCTCGGAGTCCCGGGACAGGGCCTACGAGCAGTACTTC.

This clonotype has at least ten counts. The chain couples TRBV28 to TRBJ1-1; perhaps TRBD1 as D (5 bases). The CDR3 totals 14 residues. The germline V gene has CDR1 MDHEN and CDR2 SYDVKM. Trimming removed 6 bases at V and 1 base at J, with 12 bases between. CDR3: CASRPGGTNTEAFF. For the CDR3, the DNA is TGTGCCAGCAGGCCCGGGGGGACGAACACTGAAGCTTTCTTT.

This clonotype was seen a handful of times. V gene TRBV6-1 combines with J gene TRBJ1-5; possible D gene TRBD1, 5 bases. The length of the CDR3 is 17 residues. Germline V gene sequence: CDR1 MNHNS, CDR2 SASEGT. Trimming cost V 6 bases and J 0 bases, with 18 bases left between them. The CDR3 protein is CASRVTRDAYSNQPQHF. CDR3 DNA sequence: TGTGCCAGCAGAGTAACCCGGGACGCCTATAGCAATCAGCCCCAGCATTTT.